This T cell receptor beta chain stems from a study of T cell clonotyping in hematopoietic cell transplantation. Study results and caveats: After transplant, recipient diversity fell while pathologically expanded clonotypes grew through day 180. Few recipient clonotypes overlapped donors; over 97% were de novo at given depth.

Recipient blood drawn about 28 days pretransplant and days 30, 100, 180 after. This CDR3 has 16 residues. Trimming pared 2 bases from V and 7 bases from J, leaving 17 bases between. Germline V gene sequence: CDR1 LGHNA, CDR2 YSLEER. Profiled with immunoSEQ multiplex PCR; TCRdb holds only in-frame clones, not every one. Of roughly 13,000 clones in the sample, 90% to 95% were seen once. Comments on this clone: Antigen specificity is unknown.

The source is a male patient over 55 who had an allogeneic stem cell transplant from an unrelated donor, so the T cells may come from the graft donor. Some clones in this sample may be carry-over from other donors' samples. The chain carries TRBV4-3 and TRBJ1-4; D gene uncertain. The input for sequencing was PBMCs, taken 30 days after allogeneic stem cell transplant. The CDR3 bases are TGCGCCAGCAGCCAAATTTTTACTCCGGTCGGTGAAAAACTGTTTTTT. Residues: CASSQIFTPVGEKLFF.